This entry describes one T cell receptor (beta chain). The sample is drawn from a study of cytomegalovirus exposure and HLA in healthy donors. V lost 2 bases, J lost 5 bases, and 5 bases stayed unmatched. CDR3 length: 16 amino acids. Germline V CDR1 and CDR2: MNHEY, SMNVEV (reference sequence). In the PCR, 60 Vbeta and 13 Jbeta primers were used. Generated by immunoSEQ multiplex PCR, the TCRdb table keeps only in-frame clones and is missing some. Among roughly 130,000 clones listed, roughly 86% were seen once. This receptor was identified in a woman aged 40 to 50 in good health and CMV-seronegative. Sample: PBMCs. The rearrangement uses TRBV27 and TRBJ2-2; 10 bases map to TRBD2. The CDR3, as DNA: TGTGCCAGCAGTTTAGCGCTAGCGGGAGTTACCGGGGAGCTGTTTTTT. It is translated as CASSLALAGVTGELFF.